This T cell receptor (beta chain) was recorded in a study of siplizumab effects on memory and regulatory T cells (dated by TCRdb to between 2017 and 2020). In the study overall: The effect of the anti-CD2 antibody siplizumab on alloreactive T-cell subsets was examined in allogeneic mixed lymphocyte reactions constructed from human PBMCs.

This clone was observed a single time. Its antigen remains unidentified. Base qualities are not at hand, and no much larger clone is one base apart. The library came from the immunoSEQ multiplex PCR assay. Around 100,000 TCR templates per sample were assayed by the deep sequencing platform. Genomic DNA extracted from sorted T cells was used for TCRbeta CDR3 sequencing. The authors processed their data as follows. Clonal analysis of TCRbeta CDR3 data was done in the R programming language. Alloreactive CD4+ and CD8+ clones were identified by comparing unstimulated samples to CFSE-low samples taken after the reaction. Alloreactive CD4+ clones were assigned to regulatory or non-regulatory origin by matching sequences to sorted unstimulated Treg and non-Treg repertoires. This is the immuneACCESS table as TCRdb keeps it, with only in-frame sequences that have V and J called. A part of the clones is gone; compared with another copy, unresolved V genes explain less than half, and the rest is unexplained. V and J calls and clone size follow that table, whereas D and trimming were derived from the DNA. The sample includes tens of thousands of clones, with about 94% observed a single time. The ten largest clonotypes hold 0.3% of the sample.

The junction carries 15 bases between V and J, which are trimmed by 4 bases and 3 bases respectively. The CDR3 measures 15 amino acids from cysteine to phenylalanine. Of the read, only the CDR3 DNA is kept; its 45 bases are in frame from base 1. CDR1 and CDR2 (MNHNS, SASEGT) derive from the germline V gene. On the study overall, not on this receptor specifically: Greater diversity appeared to be present in unstimulated naive T cells than in memory T cells, and a substantial contribution to the alloresponse seemed to be made by naive cells. Siplizumab significantly reduced the cumulative frequency of alloreactive sequences traceable to unstimulated CD4+ memory T cells. Among mappable alloreactive CD4+ clones, an average Treg-derived fraction of approximately 73% was observed with siplizumab, compared with 25% to 30% in control reactions. About 80-96% of proliferating CD4+ or CD8+ clones could not be given a naive or memory phenotype. Because sequences at frequencies below about 10^-5 were poorly captured, only a minor fraction of alloreactive clones could be mapped back to unstimulated subsets. Whether proliferating Tregs from siplizumab cultures actually had suppressive function was not functionally confirmed.

TCRbeta CDR3 sequencing was performed on sorted unstimulated T cells and on proliferating T cells recovered from mixed lymphocyte reactions. Fresh whole blood from around eleven HLA-typed healthy donors served as the source for isolating PBMCs. Unstimulated CD4+ non-regulatory T cells were FACS-sorted to map the origin of alloreactive clones. The sequence derives from a human donor in good health. Sequencing used non-Treg CD4+ T cells sorted from blood. The cell subset or site label, as the study defines it: FACS-sorted unstimulated CD4+ non-regulatory T cells. The sequence is built from TRBV6-1 and TRBJ1-2; the D gene is not confidently resolved. The CDR3 is CASSAPRATYYGYTF. The sequenced DNA: TGTGCCAGCAGTGCCCCGAGGGCTACTTACTATGGCTACACCTTC.